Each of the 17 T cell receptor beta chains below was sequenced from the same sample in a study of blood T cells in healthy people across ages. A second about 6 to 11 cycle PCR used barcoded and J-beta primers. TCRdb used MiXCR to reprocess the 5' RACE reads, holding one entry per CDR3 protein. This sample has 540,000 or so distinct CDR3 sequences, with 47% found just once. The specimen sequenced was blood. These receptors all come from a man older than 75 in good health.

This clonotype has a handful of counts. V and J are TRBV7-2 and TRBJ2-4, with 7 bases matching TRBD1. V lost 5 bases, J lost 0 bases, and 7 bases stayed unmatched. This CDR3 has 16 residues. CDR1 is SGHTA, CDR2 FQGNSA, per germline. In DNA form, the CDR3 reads TGTGCCAGCAGCGCAGGGACAGCTCTAGCCAAAAACATTCAGTACTTC. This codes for CASSAGTALAKNIQYF.

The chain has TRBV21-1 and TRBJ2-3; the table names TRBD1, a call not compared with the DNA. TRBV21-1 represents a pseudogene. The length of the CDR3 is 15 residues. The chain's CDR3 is CASTKRTLGKDTQYF. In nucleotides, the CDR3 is TGTGCCAGCACAAAGCGGACCCTCGGGAAAGATACGCAGTATTTT.

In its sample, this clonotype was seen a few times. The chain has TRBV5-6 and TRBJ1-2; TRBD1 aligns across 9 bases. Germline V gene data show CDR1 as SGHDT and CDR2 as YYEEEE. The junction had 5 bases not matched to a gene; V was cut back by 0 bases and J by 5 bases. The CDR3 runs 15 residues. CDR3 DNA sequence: TGTGCCAGCAGCTTGGTTCCACAGGGGGCATATGGCTACACCTTC. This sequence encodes CASSLVPQGAYGYTF. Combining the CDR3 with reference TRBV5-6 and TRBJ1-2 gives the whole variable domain DAGVTQSPTHLIKTRGQQVTLRCSPKSGHDTVSWYQQALGQGPQFIFQYYEEEERQRGNFPDRFSGHQFPNYSSELNVNALLLGDSALYLCASSLVPQGAYGYTFGSGTRLTVV.

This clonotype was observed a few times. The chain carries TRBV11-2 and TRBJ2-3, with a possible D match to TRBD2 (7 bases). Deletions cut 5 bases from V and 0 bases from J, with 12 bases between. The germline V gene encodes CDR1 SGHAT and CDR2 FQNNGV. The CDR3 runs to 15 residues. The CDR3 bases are TGTGCCAGCAGCCACGGGGGGCTGAGCACAGATACGCAGTATTTT. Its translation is CASSHGGLSTDTQYF.

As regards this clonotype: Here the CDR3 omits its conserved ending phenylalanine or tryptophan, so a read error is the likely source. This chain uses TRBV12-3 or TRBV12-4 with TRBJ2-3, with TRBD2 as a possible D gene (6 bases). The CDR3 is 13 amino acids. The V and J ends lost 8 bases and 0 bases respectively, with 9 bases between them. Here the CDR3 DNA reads TGTGCCAGCGGGGGGAGTAGCACAGATACGCAGTATTCT. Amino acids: CASGGSSTDTQYS.

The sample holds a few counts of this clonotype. The CDR3 coding sequence is TGCAGCGTTGGGACCGAAGGAAAACTGTTTTTT. Translated, it gives CSVGTEGKLFF. The rearrangement links TRBV29-1 to TRBJ1-4; D gene unclear. The CDR3 loop spans 11 amino acids. In germline, CDR1 is SQVTM, CDR2 ANQGSEA. V shed 4 bases and J shed 10 bases, with 10 bases lying between them.

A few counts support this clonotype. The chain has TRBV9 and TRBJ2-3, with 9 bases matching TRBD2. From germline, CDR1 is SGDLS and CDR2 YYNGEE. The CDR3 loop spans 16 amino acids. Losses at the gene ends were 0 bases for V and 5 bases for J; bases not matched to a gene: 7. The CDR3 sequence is CASSVGGSGRRDTQYF. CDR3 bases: TGTGCCAGCAGCGTAGGCGGTAGCGGGAGACGAGATACGCAGTATTTT.

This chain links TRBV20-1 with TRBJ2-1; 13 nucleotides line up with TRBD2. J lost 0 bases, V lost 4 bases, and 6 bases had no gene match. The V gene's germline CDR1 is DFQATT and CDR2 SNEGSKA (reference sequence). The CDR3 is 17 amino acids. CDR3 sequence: CSANLGLAGASYNEQFF. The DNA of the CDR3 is TGCAGTGCTAACCTCGGACTAGCGGGGGCCTCCTACAATGAGCAGTTCTTC.

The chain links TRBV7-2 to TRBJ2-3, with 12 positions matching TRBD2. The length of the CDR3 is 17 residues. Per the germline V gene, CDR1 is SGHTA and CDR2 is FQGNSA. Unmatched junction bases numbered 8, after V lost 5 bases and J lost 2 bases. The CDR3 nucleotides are TGTGCCAGCAGCGTCCGACTAGCGGGGGCCGACACAGATACGCAGTATTTT. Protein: CASSVRLAGADTDTQYF.

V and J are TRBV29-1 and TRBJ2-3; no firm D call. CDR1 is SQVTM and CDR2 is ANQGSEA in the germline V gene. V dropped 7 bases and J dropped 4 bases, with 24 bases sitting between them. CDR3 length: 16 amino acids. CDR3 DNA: TGCAGCGCCCGGCCAAGGTATCTTGGTAACGCAGATACGCAGTATTTT. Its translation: CSARPRYLGNADTQYF.

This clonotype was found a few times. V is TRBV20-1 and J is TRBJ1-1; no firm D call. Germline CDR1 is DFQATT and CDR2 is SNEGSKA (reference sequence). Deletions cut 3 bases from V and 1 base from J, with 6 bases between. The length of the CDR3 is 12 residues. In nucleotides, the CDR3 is TGCAGTGCTAGCGGTCAGAACACTGAAGCTTTCTTT. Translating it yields CSASGQNTEAFF.

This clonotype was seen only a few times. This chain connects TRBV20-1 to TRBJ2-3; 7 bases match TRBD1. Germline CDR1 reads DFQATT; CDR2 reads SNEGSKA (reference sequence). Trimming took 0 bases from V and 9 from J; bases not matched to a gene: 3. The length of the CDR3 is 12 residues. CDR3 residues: CSAREQGETQYF. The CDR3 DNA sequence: TGCAGTGCTAGAGAGCAGGGGGAGACGCAGTATTTT.

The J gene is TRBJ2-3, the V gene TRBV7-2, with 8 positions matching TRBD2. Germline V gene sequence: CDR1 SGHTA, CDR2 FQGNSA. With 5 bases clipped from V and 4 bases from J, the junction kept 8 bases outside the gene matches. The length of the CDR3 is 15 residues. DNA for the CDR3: TGTGCCAGCAGCCCCACGGGCGGGAGGTCAGATACGCAGTATTTT. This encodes CASSPTGGRSDTQYF.

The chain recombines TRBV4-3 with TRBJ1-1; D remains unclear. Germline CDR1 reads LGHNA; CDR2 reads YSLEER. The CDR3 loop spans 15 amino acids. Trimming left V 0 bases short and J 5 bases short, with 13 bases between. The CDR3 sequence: CASSQEAGLRTEAFF. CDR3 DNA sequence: TGCGCCAGCAGCCAAGAAGCCGGGTTGAGGACTGAAGCTTTCTTT.

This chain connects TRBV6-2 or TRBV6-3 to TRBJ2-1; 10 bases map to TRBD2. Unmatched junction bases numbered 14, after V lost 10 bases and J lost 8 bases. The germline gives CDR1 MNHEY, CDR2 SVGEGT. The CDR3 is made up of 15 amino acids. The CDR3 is CATRQSGGAWDEQFF. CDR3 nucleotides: TGTGCCACCCGACAGAGCGGGGGGGCCTGGGATGAGCAGTTCTTC.

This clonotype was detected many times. CDR3 bases: TGTGCCAGCAGCCGTGACAGGGGGAAGGTTCCTTCCTACGAGCAGTACTTC. The encoded protein is CASSRDRGKVPSYEQYF. The chain combines TRBV7-9 with TRBJ2-7; 9 bases fit TRBD1. Germline CDR1 and CDR2: SEHNR and FQNEAQ (reference sequence). The CDR3 length is 17 residues. Trimming took 5 bases from V and 1 from J; bases not matched to a gene: 12.

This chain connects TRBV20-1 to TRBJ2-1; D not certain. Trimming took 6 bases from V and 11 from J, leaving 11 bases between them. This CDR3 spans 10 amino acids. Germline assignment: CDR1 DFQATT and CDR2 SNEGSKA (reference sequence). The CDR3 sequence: CSAIGNQQFF. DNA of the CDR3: TGCAGTGCCATAGGGAATCAGCAGTTCTTC.